These T cell receptor beta chains were read from a single sample in a study of CD8 T cells in Susac syndrome. TCRdb fed the immunoSEQ multiplex PCR reads into MiXCR, producing one record per CDR3 protein. In the table there are about 200,000 distinct CDR3 sequences, under 97% of which are singletons. The sequenced sample was CD4+ T cells from PBMCs. The source of these receptors is a human donor with multiple sclerosis. The CDR3 runs from the conserved cysteine through the conserved F or W.

V	J	CDR3
TRBV30	TRBJ2-3	CAWATAGVEDTQYF
TRBV6-5	TRBJ2-3	CASSYSGTGLDTQYF
TRBV29-1	TRBJ2-7	CSVGRQGYEQYF
TRBV12-3/TRBV12-4	TRBJ2-2	CASSSRGRGASGELFF
TRBV7-9	TRBJ2-5	CASSFGIQETQYF
TRBV27	TRBJ2-1	CASSLIQRDNEQFF
TRBV7-8	TRBJ1-5	CASSPRTGNQPQHF
TRBV12-3/TRBV12-4	TRBJ1-5	CASSSTGVGQPQHF
TRBV5-8	TRBJ2-3	CASGHRGITDTQYF
TRBV29-1	TRBJ1-2	CSVESDTAGYTF
TRBV20-1	TRBJ1-5	CSATRGTDSNQPQHF
TRBV9	TRBJ2-3	CASSVGSGASTDTQYF
TRBV6-1	TRBJ2-1	CASSLDWTGHNEQFF
TRBV9	TRBJ2-7	CASSVGMGAYEQYF
TRBV29-1	TRBJ1-3	CSVETGSGNTIYF
TRBV3-1	TRBJ2-7	CASSSGTRGEQYF
TRBV3-1	TRBJ2-7	CASSRTDSYEQYF
TRBV6-6	TRBJ1-6	CASSSQIRVDSPLHF
TRBV4-2	TRBJ1-4	CASSQENDRRKLFF
TRBV20-1	TRBJ2-4	CSAVGVGHAKNIQYF
TRBV20-1	TRBJ1-1	CRPGQGNTEAFF
TRBV20-1	TRBJ1-1	CSARDPAGIDTEAFF
TRBV5-1	TRBJ2-7	CASSLTGDSYEQYF
TRBV20-1	TRBJ2-5	CSAPRGRGETQYF
TRBV27	TRBJ1-1	CASKGTGVNTEAFF
TRBV20-1	TRBJ2-2	CSAHREAGELFF
TRBV20-1	TRBJ2-7	CSATRSSYEQYF
TRBV5-6	TRBJ1-5	CASGSGNQPQHF
TRBV4-3	TRBJ2-6	CASSQDLDYSGANVLTF
TRBV30	TRBJ2-1	CAWSIRGDEQFF
TRBV20-1	TRBJ2-7	CSARKDTYEQYF
TRBV28	TRBJ1-6	CASSSPHQGRGSPLHF
TRBV5-4	TRBJ2-5	CASSPGVQGQETQYF
TRBV7-8	TRBJ1-5	CASSLEVQPQHF
TRBV30	TRBJ2-3	CAWSVLAGSADTQYF
TRBV4-1	TRBJ2-2	CASSQVPDTGELFF
TRBV28	TRBJ2-5	CASSSSGTGIGETQYF
TRBV4-3	TRBJ1-2	CASSPHTTGGYTF
TRBV6-6	TRBJ2-7	CASSPEGRTYEQYF
TRBV7-9	TRBJ1-5	CASSSSGSGEPQHF
TRBV12-3/TRBV12-4	TRBJ1-6	CASRKQGYSPLHF
TRBV9	TRBJ2-2	CASTLGGPATGELFF
TRBV15	TRBJ1-4	CATSTRQGSATNEKLFF
TRBV20-1	TRBJ1-1	CSAREVTVLGMNTEAFF
TRBV4-3	TRBJ1-1	CASSQDSRDITEAFF
TRBV7-2	TRBJ1-1	CASSPGTTREAFF
TRBV20-1	TRBJ1-2	CSARDPGLGMVGYTF
TRBV27	TRBJ2-2	CASSLVLGSGELFF
TRBV28	TRBJ1-2	CASSGWGQSANYGYTF
TRBV20-1	TRBJ2-5	CSADGDQETQYF
TRBV23-1	TRBJ1-5	CASSHGGQGASSNQPQHF